This is a list of T cell receptor beta chains from one sample in a study of shared clonotypes between healthy human individuals. The data were produced by immunoSEQ multiplex PCR, yet TCRdb's version contains in-frame clones alone and is incomplete. Of nearly 600,000 clones detected, 95% to 96% appear once; the ten largest clones hold 0.095% to 0.12%. The sequencing input was naive CD8+ T cells sorted from blood. The receptors were sampled from a woman in her twenties or thirties in good health. Each CDR3 is given with its conserved first and last residue. The D gene is left open where the match is weak. Not every row has a clone size; where given, it reads once, few, many or a size class.

TRBV4-1	-	TRBJ2-2	TRBD2	TGCGCCAGCAGCTATGGACTAGCGGGAGAGGGCGGGGAGCTGTTTTTT	CASSYGLAGEGGELFF
TRBV11-2	-	TRBJ1-1	TRBD1	TGTGCCAGCAGCTTGGGACAGGGAGGGAGTGAAGCTTTCTTT	CASSLGQGGSEAFF
TRBV10-1	-	TRBJ1-1	-	TGCGCCAGCAGTGAGGGATCTACTGAAGCTTTCTTT	CASSEGSTEAFF
TRBV5-8	-	TRBJ1-2	-	TGTGCCAGCGACAAGCCGAGAAGAGCTAACTATGGCTACACCTTC	CASDKPRRANYGYTF
TRBV2	-	TRBJ2-7	-	TGTGCCAGCAGACTACCCCCCTACTCTGAGGAGTACTTC	CASRLPPYSEEYF
TRBV6-5	-	TRBJ1-2	-	TGTGCCAGCAGCTCCCCCGAGGGCTACACCTTC	CASSSPEGYTF
TRBV2	-	TRBJ1-2	-	TGTGCCAGCAGTGAAATGCGGCCAGGGTCGGCCTCTAATGGCTACACCTTC	CASSEMRPGSASNGYTF
TRBV9	few	TRBJ1-1	-	TGTGCCAGCAGCGTAGACATGAACACTGAAGCTTTCTTT	CASSVDMNTEAFF
TRBV28	once	TRBJ2-5	-	TGTGCCAGCAGTTTGAGGGGTACCGCTAAGGAGACCCAGTACTTC	CASSLRGTAKETQYF
TRBV4-2	-	TRBJ2-5	TRBD2	TGTGCCAGCAGCCAGGCAGCGGGAGTGGATCAAGAGACCCAGTACTTC	CASSQAAGVDQETQYF
TRBV5-4	-	TRBJ1-2	-	TGTGCCAGCAGCCTAGACAGGAACTATGGCTACACCTTC	CASSLDRNYGYTF
TRBV27	once	TRBJ1-5	TRBD1	TGTGCCAGCAGTCAGGGGGCCTTCAATCAGCCCCAGCATTTT	CASSQGAFNQPQHF
TRBV7-9	-	TRBJ2-1	TRBD2	TGTGCCAGCAGCCCAACTAGCGGCGTCGGCTCCTACAATGAGCAGTTCTTC	CASSPTSGVGSYNEQFF
TRBV15	-	TRBJ1-1	TRBD1	TGTGCCACCAGCAGAGATCAGAAGGGGGCCCAGAACACTGAAGCTTTCTTT	CATSRDQKGAQNTEAFF
TRBV28	-	TRBJ2-1	-	TGTGCCAGCAGTTTAAAATGGGCAAGCAATGAGCAGTTCTTC	CASSLKWASNEQFF
TRBV4-1	-	TRBJ2-1	-	TGCGCCAGCAGCCAAGATGGGCCAACCCCCAATGAGCAGTTCTTC	CASSQDGPTPNEQFF
TRBV5-1	-	TRBJ1-1	-	TGCGCCAGCAGCGAATACAGGGAAGACACTGAAGCTTTCTTT	CASSEYREDTEAFF
TRBV28	once	TRBJ2-6	-	TGTGCCAGCAGTGGGATATTAGTGCAGGGGCACGGGGCCAACGTCCTGACTTTC	CASSGILVQGHGANVLTF
TRBV11-2	once	TRBJ2-7	-	TGTGCCAGCAGCTTAGGGGGGTCGTTCTACGAGCAGTACTTC	CASSLGGSFYEQYF
TRBV11-3	-	TRBJ2-7	-	TGTGCCAGCAGACAACCGGGACCGAAATACGAGCAGTACTTC	CASRQPGPKYEQYF
TRBV10-3	-	TRBJ1-2	-	TGTGCCATCAGCAAGGAGGGGTCTTCGTATGGCTACACCTTC	CAISKEGSSYGYTF
TRBV5-6	-	TRBJ2-5	TRBD2	TGTGCCAGCAGCTTTGGGACTAGCGGACAAGAGACCCAGTACTTC	CASSFGTSGQETQYF
TRBV2	-	TRBJ1-1	TRBD1	TGTGCCAGCAGTGAAGCAGGACAAAGACAGGGAAGTTGGAACACTGAAGCTTTCTTT	CASSEAGQRQGSWNTEAFF
TRBV5-5	-	TRBJ2-2	TRBD1	TGTGCCAGCAGAAAGACCCAGGGGGCCGGGGAGCTGTTTTTT	CASRKTQGAGELFF
TRBV19	-	TRBJ2-4	TRBD2	TGTGCCAGTAGTACCGTAAGTAGCGGGAGGAACATTCAGTACTTC	CASSTVSSGRNIQYF
TRBV27	-	TRBJ2-1	-	TGTGCCAGCAGTTCCACGTTCCACAATGAGCAGTTCTTC	CASSSTFHNEQFF
TRBV7-2	-	TRBJ1-4	TRBD1	TGTGCCAGCAGCTTCCCCAGGGGGCGTGAAAAACTGTTTTTT	CASSFPRGREKLFF
TRBV27	-	TRBJ2-1	-	TGTGCCAGCAGTTTATCACATAAGGGATACAATGAGCAGTTCTTC	CASSLSHKGYNEQFF
TRBV7-9	-	TRBJ2-5	TRBD2	TGTGCCAGCAGCCCTATAAAGGGGCGGGAGGGCCCAGGGACCCAGTACTTC	CASSPIKGREGPGTQYF
TRBV2	-	TRBJ1-4	-	TGTGCCAGCCAGTCAGGGAGAGAAAAACTGTTTTTT	CASQSGREKLFF
TRBV10-3	-	TRBJ2-7	-	TGTGCCATCAGTGAGTCGGAGGGGGTCAACTACGAGCAGTACTTC	CAISESEGVNYEQYF
TRBV28	-	TRBJ1-6	TRBD1	TGTGCCAGCAGTCTGGACAGGGGCGGGTCACCCCTCCACTTT	CASSLDRGGSPLHF